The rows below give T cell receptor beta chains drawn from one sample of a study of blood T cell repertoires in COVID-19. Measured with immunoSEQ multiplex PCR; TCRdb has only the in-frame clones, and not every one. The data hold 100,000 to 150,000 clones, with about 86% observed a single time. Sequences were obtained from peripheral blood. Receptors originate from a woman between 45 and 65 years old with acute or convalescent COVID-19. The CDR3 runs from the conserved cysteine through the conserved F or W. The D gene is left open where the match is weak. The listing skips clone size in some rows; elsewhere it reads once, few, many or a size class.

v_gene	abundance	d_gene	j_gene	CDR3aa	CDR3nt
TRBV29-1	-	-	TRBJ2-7	CSVGAPYVGEQYF	TGCAGCGTTGGGGCCCCTTATGTTGGCGAGCAGTACTTC
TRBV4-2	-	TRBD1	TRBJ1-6	CASSQDQGGNSPLHF	TGTGCCAGCAGCCAAGATCAGGGGGGTAATTCACCCCTCCACTTT
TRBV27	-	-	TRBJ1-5	CASSQGNQPQHF	TGTGCCAGCAGTCAGGGAAATCAGCCCCAGCATTTT
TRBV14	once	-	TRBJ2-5	CASSQIRGLQTQYF	TGTGCCAGCAGCCAAATAAGGGGTCTTCAGACCCAGTACTTC
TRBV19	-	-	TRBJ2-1	CASSSYNEQFF	TGTGCCAGTAGTTCGTACAATGAGCAGTTCTTC
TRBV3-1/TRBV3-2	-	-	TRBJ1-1	CASSQEGVATEAFF	TGTGCCAGCAGCCAAGAAGGGGTGGCCACTGAAGCTTTCTTT
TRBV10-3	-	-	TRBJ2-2	CAISEGAGTGGELFF	TGTGCCATCAGTGAAGGGGCGGGGACCGGCGGGGAGCTGTTTTTT
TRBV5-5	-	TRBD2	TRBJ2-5	CASSLGRLATKETQYF	TGTGCCAGCAGCTTGGGCAGACTAGCCACAAAAGAGACCCAGTACTTC
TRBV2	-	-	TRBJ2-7	CASSVLAEQYF	TGTGCCAGCAGTGTACTAGCAGAGCAGTACTTC
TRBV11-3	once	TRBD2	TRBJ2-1	CASSDRTSGHPNEQFF	TGTGCCAGCAGCGATCGGACTAGCGGACACCCCAATGAGCAGTTCTTC
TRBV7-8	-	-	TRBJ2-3	CASSFGGGTDTQYF	TGTGCCAGCAGCTTTGGCGGGGGCACAGATACGCAGTATTTT
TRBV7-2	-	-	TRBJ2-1	CASSLTGAAPYNEQFF	TGTGCCAGCAGCTTAACTGGGGCCGCGCCCTACAATGAGCAGTTCTTC
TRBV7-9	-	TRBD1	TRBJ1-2	CASSSGQGGTLVDGYTF	TGTGCCAGCAGCTCCGGACAGGGGGGGACCCTAGTTGATGGCTACACCTTC
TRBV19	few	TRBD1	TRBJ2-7	CASSTQDRGRAEQYF	TGTGCCAGTAGTACCCAGGACAGGGGACGGGCCGAGCAGTACTTC
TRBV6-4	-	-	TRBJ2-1	CASSDRAESTNEQFF	TGTGCCAGCAGTGATCGAGCGGAGAGCACCAATGAGCAGTTCTTC
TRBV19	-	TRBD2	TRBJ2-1	CASSPLWTSGNNEQFF	TGTGCCAGTAGTCCCCTTTGGACTAGCGGAAACAATGAGCAGTTCTTC
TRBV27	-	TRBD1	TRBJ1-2	CASRFRQGSGGYGYTF	TGTGCCAGCAGATTCCGACAGGGGAGTGGGGGTTATGGCTACACCTTC
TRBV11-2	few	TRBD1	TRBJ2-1	CASSLEWARTGGRDEQFF	TGTGCCAGCAGCTTAGAGTGGGCTCGGACAGGGGGTAGGGATGAGCAGTTCTTC
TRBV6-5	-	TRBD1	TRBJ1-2	CASSPPTGGNGYTF	TGTGCCAGCAGTCCCCCTACAGGGGGCAACGGCTACACCTTC
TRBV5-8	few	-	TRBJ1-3	CASSLDGQNSGNTIYF	TGTGCCAGCAGCTTGGACGGACAGAACTCTGGAAACACCATATATTTT
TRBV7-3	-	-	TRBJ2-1	CASGPAGNNEQFF	TGTGCCAGCGGACCCGCGGGCAACAATGAGCAGTTCTTC
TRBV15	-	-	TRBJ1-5	CATSHGADKGNQPQHF	TGTGCCACCAGCCATGGGGCAGATAAGGGCAATCAGCCCCAGCATTTT
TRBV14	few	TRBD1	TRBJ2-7	CASSLGQGFHEQYF	TGTGCCAGCAGCCTCGGACAGGGCTTCCACGAGCAGTACTTC
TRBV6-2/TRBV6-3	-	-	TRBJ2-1	CASSYVRGLDNEQFF	TGTGCCAGCAGTTACGTCAGAGGGCTGGACAATGAGCAGTTCTTC
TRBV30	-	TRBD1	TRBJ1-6	CAWSVEDRRNSPLHF	TGTGCCTGGAGTGTAGAGGACAGGCGCAATTCACCCCTCCACTTT
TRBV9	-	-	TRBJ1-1	CASSPSLYRDTEAFF	TGTGCCAGCAGCCCGAGCCTATACAGGGACACTGAAGCTTTCTTT
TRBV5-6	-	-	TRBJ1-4	CASSFLSAGRNEKLFF	TGTGCCAGCAGCTTTCTATCCGCAGGGAGGAACGAAAAACTGTTTTTT
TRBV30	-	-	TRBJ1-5	CAWSVTANNQPQHF	TGTGCCTGGAGTGTAACAGCCAACAATCAGCCCCAGCATTTT
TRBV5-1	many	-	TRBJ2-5	CASNDGLETQYF	TGCGCCAGCAATGACGGGTTAGAGACCCAGTACTTC
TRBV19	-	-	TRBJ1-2	CASSNPRTANYGYTF	TGTGCCAGTAGTAATCCCCGGACAGCGAACTATGGCTACACCTTC
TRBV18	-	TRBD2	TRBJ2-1	CASSPPSLAGFSNEQFF	TGTGCCAGCTCACCCCCTAGCCTAGCGGGATTCTCCAATGAGCAGTTCTTC
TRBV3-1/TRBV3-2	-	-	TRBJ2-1	CASSQERSVPKFEQFF	TGTGCCAGCAGCCAAGAGAGAAGCGTACCCAAATTTGAGCAGTTCTTC
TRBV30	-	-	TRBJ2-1	CAWRNRVYEQFF	TGTGCCTGGAGGAACAGGGTTTATGAGCAGTTCTTC
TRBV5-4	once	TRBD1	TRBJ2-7	CASSLTGGNYEQYF	TGTGCCAGCAGCTTAACAGGGGGGAATTATGAGCAGTACTTC
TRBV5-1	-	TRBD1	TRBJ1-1	CASSPRTGGNAEAFF	TGCGCCAGCAGCCCGCGCACAGGGGGCAATGCTGAAGCTTTCTTT
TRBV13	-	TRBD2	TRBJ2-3	CASSMKGLGDTQYF	TGTGCCAGCAGCATGAAGGGACTAGGTGATACGCAGTATTTT
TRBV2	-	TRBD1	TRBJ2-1	CASSLDRKNEQFF	TGTGCCAGCAGTCTGGACAGGAAAAATGAGCAGTTCTTC
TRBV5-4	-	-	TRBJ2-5	CASTSVGQETQYF	TGTGCCAGCACCAGCGTAGGTCAAGAGACCCAGTACTTC
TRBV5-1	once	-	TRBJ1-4	CASSLVTGSEKLFF	TGCGCCAGCAGCTTGGTTACCGGGAGCGAAAAACTGTTTTTT
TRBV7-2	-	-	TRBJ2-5	CASSLVRAGGVETQYF	TGTGCCAGCAGCTTAGTGAGGGCCGGGGGAGTAGAGACCCAGTACTTC
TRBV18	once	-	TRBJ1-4	CASSPAPLQGGDEKLFF	TGTGCCAGCTCACCCGCCCCCCTCCAGGGAGGGGATGAAAAACTGTTTTTT
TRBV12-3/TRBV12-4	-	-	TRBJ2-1	CASILSGHDEQFF	TGTGCCAGCATCTTGTCGGGACACGATGAGCAGTTCTTC
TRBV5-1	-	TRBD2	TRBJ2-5	CASSEGWTSGTQETQYF	TGCGCCAGCAGCGAAGGATGGACTAGCGGGACCCAAGAGACCCAGTACTTC
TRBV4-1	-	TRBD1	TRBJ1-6	CASSQPGTGYSPLHF	TGCGCCAGCAGCCAACCCGGGACAGGATATTCACCCCTCCACTTT
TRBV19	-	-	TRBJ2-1	CASSAIRGISNEQFF	TGTGCCAGTAGCGCGATAAGAGGAATTAGCAATGAGCAGTTCTTC